This T cell receptor beta chain is from a study of T cells in Graves' hyperthyroidism and ophthalmopathy. This clonotype came up a few times. Using RNA transcripts as the source, TCR beta CDR3 regions were amplified. TCR CDR3 underwent first-round RT-PCR with the HTBI primer set. TCRdb itself ran the multiplex PCR reads through MiXCR, one entry per CDR3 protein. The table records about 400,000 distinct CDR3 sequences, 13% of them present only once. This TCR came from a woman between 18 and 30 years old with Graves' hyperthyroidism. The sample was blood.

The CDR3 protein is CASSPAASGRLYNEQFF. The CDR3 DNA reads as TGTGCCAGCTCACCGGCGGCAAGCGGGAGGCTCTACAATGAGCAGTTCTTC. J is TRBJ2-1 and V is TRBV18; 9 bases align to TRBD2. With V trimmed by 3 bases and J by 3 bases, 9 bases remained unmatched. Germline-derived CDR1 and CDR2 are KGHSH and LQKENI. CDR3 length equals 17 residues.